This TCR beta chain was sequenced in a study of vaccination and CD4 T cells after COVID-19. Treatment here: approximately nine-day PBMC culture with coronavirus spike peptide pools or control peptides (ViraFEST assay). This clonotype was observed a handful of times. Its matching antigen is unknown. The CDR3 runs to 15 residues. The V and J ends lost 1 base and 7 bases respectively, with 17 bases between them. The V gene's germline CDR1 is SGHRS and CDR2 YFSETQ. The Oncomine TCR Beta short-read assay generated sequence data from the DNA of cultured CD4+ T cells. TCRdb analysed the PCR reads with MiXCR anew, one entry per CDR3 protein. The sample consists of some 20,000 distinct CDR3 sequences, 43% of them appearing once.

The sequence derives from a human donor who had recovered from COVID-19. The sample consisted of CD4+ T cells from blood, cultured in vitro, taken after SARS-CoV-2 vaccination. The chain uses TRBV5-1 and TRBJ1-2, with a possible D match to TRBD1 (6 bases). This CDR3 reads CASSLKGGGMSGYTF. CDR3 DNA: TGCGCCAGCAGCTTGAAAGGGGGAGGAATGAGTGGCTACACCTTC.